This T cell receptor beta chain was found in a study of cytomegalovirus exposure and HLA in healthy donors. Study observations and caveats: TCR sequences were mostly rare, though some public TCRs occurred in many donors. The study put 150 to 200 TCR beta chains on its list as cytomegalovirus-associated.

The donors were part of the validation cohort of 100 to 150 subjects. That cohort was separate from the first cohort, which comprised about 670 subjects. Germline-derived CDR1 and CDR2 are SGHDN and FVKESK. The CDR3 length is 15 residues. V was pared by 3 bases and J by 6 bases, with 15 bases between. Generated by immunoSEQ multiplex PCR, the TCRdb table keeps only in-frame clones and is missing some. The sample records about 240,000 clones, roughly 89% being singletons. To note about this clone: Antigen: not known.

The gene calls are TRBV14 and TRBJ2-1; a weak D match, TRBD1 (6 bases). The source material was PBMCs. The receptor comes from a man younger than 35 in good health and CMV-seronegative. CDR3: CASSQWQGRTNEQFF. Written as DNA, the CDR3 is TGTGCCAGCAGCCAGTGGCAGGGGCGGACCAATGAGCAGTTCTTC.